A single sample is the source of the 4 T cell receptor beta chains below, sequenced in a study of molecular identifiers for immune sequencing clone quantification. TCRdb processed the PCR reads anew with MiXCR; each CDR3 protein has one entry. The repertoire holds 550,000 to 750,000 distinct CDR3 sequences, just under 20% seen once, with about 0.9% in the top ten. The sample consisted of naive CD8+ T cells from blood, with Jurkat cell RNA spiked in. Regarding subset: FACS-sorted CD8+CD4-CCR7+CD45RA+ naive T cells. The receptor source for this set is a human donor in good health. Some libraries in this study had Jurkat cell RNA spiked in.

This clonotype was found a few times. This sequence joins TRBV19 and TRBJ2-3; the match to TRBD1 covers 10 bases. J gave up 2 bases and V 5 bases, and 4 bases lay outside the gene matches. The length of the CDR3 is 15 residues. Germline loops: CDR1 LNHDA, CDR2 SQIVND (reference sequence). The CDR3 reads CASSAGTGVTDTQYF. CDR3 DNA sequence: TGTGCCAGTAGTGCCGGGACAGGGGTCACAGATACGCAGTATTTT.

The rearrangement joins TRBV7-9 to TRBJ1-2, with D possibly being TRBD1 (5 bases). Germline lookup yields CDR1 SEHNR and CDR2 FQNEAQ (reference sequence). Trimming took 4 bases from V and 5 from J, leaving 20 bases between them. CDR3 length: 16 amino acids. The CDR3 DNA is TGTGCCAGCAGCTCTCTCTCCGGAGCCGGGGGGTATGGCTACACCTTC. This gives the protein CASSSLSGAGGYGYTF.

Many counts were recorded for this clonotype. J is TRBJ2-3 and V is TRBV30; possibly TRBD1 for D (6 bases). Germline V gene lookup returns CDR1 GTSNPN and CDR2 SVGIG (reference sequence). Deletions cut 5 bases from V and 0 bases from J, with 12 bases between. This CDR3 has 14 amino acids. CDR3 in DNA: TGTGCCTGGCAACAGGGAACCAGCACAGATACGCAGTATTTT. Translating it yields CAWQQGTSTDTQYF.

This clonotype was detected ten times or more. The V gene is TRBV5-1, the J gene TRBJ2-7, with D tentatively TRBD1 (5 bases). Germline CDR1 is SGHRS and CDR2 is YFSETQ. Trimming cost V 0 bases and J 5 bases, with 12 bases left between them. This CDR3 comprises 14 residues. In nucleotides, the CDR3 is TGCGCCAGCAGCTTGGACAGGCTACCTAACGAGCAGTACTTC. Translated, it gives CASSLDRLPNEQYF.